This record covers a single T cell receptor beta chain. The sample comes from a study of cytomegalovirus exposure and HLA in healthy donors. Per the germline V gene, CDR1 is MDHEN and CDR2 is SYDVKM. This CDR3 spans 14 amino acids. The J segment lost 13 bases and the V segment lost 5 bases, leaving 15 bases of the junction unmatched. PCR primers comprised 60 Vbeta and 13 Jbeta primers. Produced via immunoSEQ multiplex PCR; TCRdb's table is partial and in-frame only. The table has around 200,000 clones, roughly 80% seen once. This chain connects TRBV28 to TRBJ2-7, with 9 bases aligning to TRBD1. Sequencing input: PBMCs. This receptor was obtained from a man aged 40-49 years in good health and CMV-seropositive. The CDR3 is CASSLTGTGSKGYF. CDR3 nucleotides: TGTGCCAGCAGTCTAACCGGGACAGGGAGTAAGGGATACTTC.